Below, 7 T cell receptor beta chains from the same sample are listed, as sequenced in a study of beta chain features in type 1 diabetes. The study reverse transcribed the entire isolated RNA, so it sequenced expressed TCRB transcripts. Data came from immunoSEQ multiplex PCR; TCRdb stores just in-frame clones and leaves some out. The sample consists of 850,000 to 900,000 clones, roughly 15% of them appearing once. The sample was naive CD4+ T cells from blood. The receptors come from a woman aged 18-30 years in good health.

The V gene is TRBV5-1, the J gene TRBJ2-1; 8 nucleotides match TRBD1. The CDR3 consists of 17 residues. Germline CDR1 and CDR2: SGHRS and YFSETQ. J lost 6 bases, V lost 3 bases, and 14 bases had no gene match. CDR3 sequence reads: CASSWWGQGASGNEQFF. The DNA of the CDR3 is TGCGCCAGCAGCTGGTGGGGTCAGGGGGCGAGTGGCAATGAGCAGTTCTTC.

This clone has just a few counts. The chain is built from TRBV4-3 and TRBJ2-2; 9 nucleotides line up with TRBD2. Trimming took 0 bases from V and 3 from J; bases not matched to a gene: 11. CDR1 is LGHNA, CDR2 YSLEER, per germline. There are 19 residues in the CDR3. CDR3 amino acids: CASSQEGGRAFTDTGELFF. The CDR3 nucleotides are TGCGCCAGCAGCCAAGAGGGCGGGAGGGCCTTTACCGACACCGGGGAGCTGTTTTTT.

The V call is TRBV5-1, the J call TRBJ2-3; D uncertain. CDR3 length equals 15 residues. The germline V gene encodes CDR1 SGHRS and CDR2 YFSETQ. Trimming removed 4 bases from V and 1 base from J, with 13 bases in between. CDR3 nucleotides: TGCGCCAGCAGCATGGACGTTGGGGGCACAGATACGCAGTATTTT. Protein product: CASSMDVGGTDTQYF.

This clone was observed a few times. The chain has TRBV7-2 and TRBJ2-1; D not certain. The CDR3 is made up of 15 amino acids. V lost 1 base to trimming and J lost 5 bases, with 12 bases between them. Germline V CDR1 and CDR2: SGHTA, FQGNSA. Here the CDR3 reads CASSLDRGSNNEQFF. Written as DNA, the CDR3 is TGTGCCAGCAGCTTAGATAGAGGCAGCAACAATGAGCAGTTCTTC.

This clone showed up just a few times. The rearrangement joins TRBV7-2 to TRBJ2-5; D perhaps matches TRBD1 (5 bases). Deletions cut 4 bases from V and 5 bases from J, with 14 bases between. There are 14 residues in the CDR3. Germline lookup yields CDR1 SGHTA and CDR2 FQGNSA. The CDR3: CASSSGWGVETQYF. The CDR3, as DNA: TGTGCCAGCAGCTCAGGCTGGGGCGTGGAGACCCAGTACTTC.

A few counts support this clone. The V and J genes are TRBV7-3 and TRBJ2-2; D call uncertain. CDR3 size: 16 residues. Germline V gene lookup returns CDR1 SGHTA and CDR2 FQGTGA. Trimming left V 0 bases short and J 4 bases short, with 12 bases between. The CDR3 nucleotides read TGTGCCAGCAGCTTAACGTTAAGGGAACTCACCGGGGAGCTGTTTTTT. Translating it yields CASSLTLRELTGELFF. The full variable domain, with the rest looked up from reference TRBV7-3 and TRBJ2-2, is GAGVSQTPSNKVTEKGKYVELRCDPISGHTALYWYRQSLGQGPEFLIYFQGTGAADDSGLPNDRFFAVRPEGSVSTLKIQRTERGDSAVYLCASSLTLRELTGELFFGEGSRLTVL.

The chain has TRBV21-1 and TRBJ1-4; the D call of TRBD1 is as the table states it, not checked on the DNA. TRBV21-1 is flagged as a pseudogene. CDR3 length: 17 residues. The CDR3 protein is CASSNFIQSATNEKLFF. The DNA of the CDR3 is TGTGCCAGCAGCAATTTTATACAGAGTGCAACTAATGAAAAACTGTTTTTT.